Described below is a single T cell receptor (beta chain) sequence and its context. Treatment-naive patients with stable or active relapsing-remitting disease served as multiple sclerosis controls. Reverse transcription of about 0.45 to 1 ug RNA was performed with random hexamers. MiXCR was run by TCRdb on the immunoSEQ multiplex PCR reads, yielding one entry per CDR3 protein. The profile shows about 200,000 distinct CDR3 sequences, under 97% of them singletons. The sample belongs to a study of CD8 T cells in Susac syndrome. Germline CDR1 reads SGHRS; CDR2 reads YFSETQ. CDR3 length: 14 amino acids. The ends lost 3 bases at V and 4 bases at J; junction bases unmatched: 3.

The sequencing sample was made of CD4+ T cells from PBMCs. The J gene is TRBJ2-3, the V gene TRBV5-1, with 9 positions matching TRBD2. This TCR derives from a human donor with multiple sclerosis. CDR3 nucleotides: TGCGCCAGCAGCTGGGGACTAGCAGCAGATACGCAGTATTTT. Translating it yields CASSWGLAADTQYF.